These 10 T cell receptor beta chains share one sample of origin, sequenced in a study of CD8 T cells in Susac syndrome. The authors reverse transcribed about 0.45 to 1 ug RNA with random hexamers. TCRdb used MiXCR to reprocess the immunoSEQ multiplex PCR reads, holding one entry per CDR3 protein. The table shows some 110,000 distinct CDR3 sequences, with nearly 96% occurring only once. Source material: CD4+ T cells from PBMCs. The receptors derive from a human donor with Susac syndrome.

This rearrangement joins TRBV4-1 to TRBJ2-7; the match to TRBD2 covers 8 bases. The CDR3 is made up of 16 amino acids. CDR1 is MGHRA and CDR2 is YSYEKL in the germline V gene. V gave up 0 bases and J gave up 4 bases; unmatched junction bases: 8. This chain's CDR3 is CASSQEGSGSFYEQYF. The CDR3 DNA reads as TGCGCCAGCAGCCAAGAAGGCAGCGGGAGCTTTTACGAGCAGTACTTC.

This chain joins TRBV18 and TRBJ2-2; D not resolved. The CDR3 is 13 residues long. The germline V gene has CDR1 KGHSH and CDR2 LQKENI. V shed 1 base and J shed 8 bases, with 8 bases lying between them. The CDR3 bases are TGTGCCAGCTCACCACTGGGCTCAGGGGAGCTGTTTTTT. Its protein product is CASSPLGSGELFF.

This sequence joins TRBV5-6 and TRBJ2-3; D ambiguous. Per germline, CDR1 SGHDT and CDR2 YYEEEE. This CDR3 is built from 14 residues. Trimming took 4 bases from V and 3 from J, leaving 12 bases between them. CDR3 DNA: TGTGCCAGCAGCCAACAAGACGGAACAGATACGCAGTATTTT. Translating it yields CASSQQDGTDTQYF. Combining the CDR3 with reference TRBV5-6 and TRBJ2-3 gives the whole variable domain DAGVTQSPTHLIKTRGQQVTLRCSPKSGHDTVSWYQQALGQGPQFIFQYYEEEERQRGNFPDRFSGHQFPNYSSELNVNALLLGDSALYLCASSQQDGTDTQYFGPGTRLTVL.

The chain combines TRBV20-1 with TRBJ2-1, with 8 nucleotides matching TRBD2. Germline V CDR1 and CDR2: DFQATT, SNEGSKA (reference sequence). The V gene end was trimmed by 2 bases and the J gene end by 7 bases; junction bases not matched to a gene: 10. This CDR3 region has 15 residues. CDR3 residues: CSARIGGRTWNEQFF. CDR3 in DNA: TGCAGTGCTAGAATTGGCGGGAGGACTTGGAATGAGCAGTTCTTC.

Only one count was recorded for this clonotype. The rearrangement uses TRBV2 and TRBJ1-3, with no clear D. The germline CDR1 and CDR2 sequences are SNHLY and FYNNEI. V lost 6 bases and J 4 bases, leaving 19 bases between the germline ends. This CDR3 region has 16 residues. The CDR3 spells CASSGVGTSKGNTIYF. CDR3 nucleotide sequence: TGTGCCAGCAGCGGGGTCGGCACCTCCAAAGGAAACACCATATATTTT.

The V call is TRBV5-1, the J call TRBJ2-4, with D perhaps given as TRBD1 or TRBD2 (5 bases each). In germline, CDR1 is SGHRS, CDR2 YFSETQ. There are 15 residues in the CDR3. Trimming took off 4 bases at V and 6 bases at J, with 17 bases between the two ends. The CDR3 nucleotides read TGCGCCAGCAGCATTGACTCGGGACCCCTAAACATTCAGTACTTC. Protein product: CASSIDSGPLNIQYF.

The V and J genes are TRBV28 and TRBJ2-1, with D perhaps matching TRBD2 (5 bases). The CDR3 spans 14 residues. Germline CDR1 MDHEN, CDR2 SYDVKM. V lost 7 bases, J lost 4 bases, and 14 bases lay in between. CDR3 sequence (DNA): TGTGCCAGCACCCTAAGACCGGGGTACAATGAGCAGTTCTTC. Amino acids: CASTLRPGYNEQFF.

The rearrangement joins TRBV20-1 to TRBJ2-5; D could derive from TRBD1 or TRBD2 (7 bases each). Trimming removed 3 bases from V and 2 bases from J, with 19 bases in between. CDR1 DFQATT and CDR2 SNEGSKA come from the germline V gene (reference sequence). The CDR3 has 16 residues. The CDR3 nucleotides read TGCAGTGCTAGCCCCCTGGGAGGGGGCAGACAAGAGACCCAGTACTTC. Amino acid sequence: CSASPLGGGRQETQYF.

The chain has TRBV7-8 and TRBJ1-1, with a weak D call TRBD1 (5 bases). The CDR3 runs 15 residues. V lost 3 bases to trimming and J lost 7 bases, with 18 bases between them. CDR1 and CDR2 from the germline V gene are SGHVS and FQNEAQ. Written as DNA, the CDR3 is TGTGCCAGCAGCTTGCCCGAGGGAGGGGCTCGTGAAGCTTTCTTT. This codes for CASSLPEGGAREAFF. The entire variable domain, with the rest obtained from reference TRBV7-8 and TRBJ1-1, is as follows: GAGVSQSPRYKVAKRGQDVALRCDPISGHVSLFWYQQALGQGPEFLTYFQNEAQLDKSGLPSDRFFAERPEGSVSTLKIQRTQQEDSAVYLCASSLPEGGAREAFFGQGTRLTVV.

The V gene is TRBV29-1, the J gene TRBJ2-3, with 7 bases aligning to TRBD1. The V and J ends lost 5 bases and 4 bases, in that order; junction bases with no gene match: 9. The CDR3 contains 14 residues. Germline values: CDR1 SQVTM, CDR2 ANQGSEA. The chain's CDR3 is CSVTRQGSADTQYF. In DNA form, the CDR3 reads TGCAGCGTTACAAGACAGGGATCCGCAGATACGCAGTATTTT.